This T cell receptor (beta chain) was identified in a study of CD8 T cells in Susac syndrome. Germline V lookup: CDR1 SGHDN, CDR2 FVKESK. The V end lost 1 base, the J end lost 8 bases, and 11 bases lay between the germline ends. The CDR3 is made up of 14 amino acids. Roughly 0.5 to 1 ug RNA was reverse transcribed with random hexamers. TCRdb reprocessed the immunoSEQ multiplex PCR reads with MiXCR, giving one entry per CDR3 protein. Of under 200,000 distinct CDR3 sequences in the sample, approximately 95% are singletons; the top ten hold about 0.15%. The clonotype was recovered from a human donor with multiple sclerosis. Sequencing was performed on CD8+ T cells from PBMCs. The chain recombines TRBV14 with TRBJ2-2; no reliable D call. DNA of the CDR3: TGTGCCAGCAGCCAAGGACGCTTTGAAGGGGAGCTGTTTTTT. It specifies CASSQGRFEGELFF.